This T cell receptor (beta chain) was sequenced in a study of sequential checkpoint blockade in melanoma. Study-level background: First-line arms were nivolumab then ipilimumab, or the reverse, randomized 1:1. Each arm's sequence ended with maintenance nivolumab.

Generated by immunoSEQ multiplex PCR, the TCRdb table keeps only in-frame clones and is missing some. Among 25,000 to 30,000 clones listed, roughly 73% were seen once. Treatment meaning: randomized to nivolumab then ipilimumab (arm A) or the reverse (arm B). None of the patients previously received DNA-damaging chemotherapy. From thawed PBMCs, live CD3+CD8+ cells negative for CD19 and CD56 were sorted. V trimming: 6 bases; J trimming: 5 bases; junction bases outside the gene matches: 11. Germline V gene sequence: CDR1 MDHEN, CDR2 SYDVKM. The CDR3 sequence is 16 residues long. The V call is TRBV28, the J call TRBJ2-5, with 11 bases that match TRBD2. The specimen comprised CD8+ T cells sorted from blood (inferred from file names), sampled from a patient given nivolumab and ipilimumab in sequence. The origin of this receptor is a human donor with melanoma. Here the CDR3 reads CASSPSLAGGAETQYF. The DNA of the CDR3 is TGTGCCAGCAGCCCTTCCTTAGCGGGGGGGGCGGAGACCCAGTACTTC.